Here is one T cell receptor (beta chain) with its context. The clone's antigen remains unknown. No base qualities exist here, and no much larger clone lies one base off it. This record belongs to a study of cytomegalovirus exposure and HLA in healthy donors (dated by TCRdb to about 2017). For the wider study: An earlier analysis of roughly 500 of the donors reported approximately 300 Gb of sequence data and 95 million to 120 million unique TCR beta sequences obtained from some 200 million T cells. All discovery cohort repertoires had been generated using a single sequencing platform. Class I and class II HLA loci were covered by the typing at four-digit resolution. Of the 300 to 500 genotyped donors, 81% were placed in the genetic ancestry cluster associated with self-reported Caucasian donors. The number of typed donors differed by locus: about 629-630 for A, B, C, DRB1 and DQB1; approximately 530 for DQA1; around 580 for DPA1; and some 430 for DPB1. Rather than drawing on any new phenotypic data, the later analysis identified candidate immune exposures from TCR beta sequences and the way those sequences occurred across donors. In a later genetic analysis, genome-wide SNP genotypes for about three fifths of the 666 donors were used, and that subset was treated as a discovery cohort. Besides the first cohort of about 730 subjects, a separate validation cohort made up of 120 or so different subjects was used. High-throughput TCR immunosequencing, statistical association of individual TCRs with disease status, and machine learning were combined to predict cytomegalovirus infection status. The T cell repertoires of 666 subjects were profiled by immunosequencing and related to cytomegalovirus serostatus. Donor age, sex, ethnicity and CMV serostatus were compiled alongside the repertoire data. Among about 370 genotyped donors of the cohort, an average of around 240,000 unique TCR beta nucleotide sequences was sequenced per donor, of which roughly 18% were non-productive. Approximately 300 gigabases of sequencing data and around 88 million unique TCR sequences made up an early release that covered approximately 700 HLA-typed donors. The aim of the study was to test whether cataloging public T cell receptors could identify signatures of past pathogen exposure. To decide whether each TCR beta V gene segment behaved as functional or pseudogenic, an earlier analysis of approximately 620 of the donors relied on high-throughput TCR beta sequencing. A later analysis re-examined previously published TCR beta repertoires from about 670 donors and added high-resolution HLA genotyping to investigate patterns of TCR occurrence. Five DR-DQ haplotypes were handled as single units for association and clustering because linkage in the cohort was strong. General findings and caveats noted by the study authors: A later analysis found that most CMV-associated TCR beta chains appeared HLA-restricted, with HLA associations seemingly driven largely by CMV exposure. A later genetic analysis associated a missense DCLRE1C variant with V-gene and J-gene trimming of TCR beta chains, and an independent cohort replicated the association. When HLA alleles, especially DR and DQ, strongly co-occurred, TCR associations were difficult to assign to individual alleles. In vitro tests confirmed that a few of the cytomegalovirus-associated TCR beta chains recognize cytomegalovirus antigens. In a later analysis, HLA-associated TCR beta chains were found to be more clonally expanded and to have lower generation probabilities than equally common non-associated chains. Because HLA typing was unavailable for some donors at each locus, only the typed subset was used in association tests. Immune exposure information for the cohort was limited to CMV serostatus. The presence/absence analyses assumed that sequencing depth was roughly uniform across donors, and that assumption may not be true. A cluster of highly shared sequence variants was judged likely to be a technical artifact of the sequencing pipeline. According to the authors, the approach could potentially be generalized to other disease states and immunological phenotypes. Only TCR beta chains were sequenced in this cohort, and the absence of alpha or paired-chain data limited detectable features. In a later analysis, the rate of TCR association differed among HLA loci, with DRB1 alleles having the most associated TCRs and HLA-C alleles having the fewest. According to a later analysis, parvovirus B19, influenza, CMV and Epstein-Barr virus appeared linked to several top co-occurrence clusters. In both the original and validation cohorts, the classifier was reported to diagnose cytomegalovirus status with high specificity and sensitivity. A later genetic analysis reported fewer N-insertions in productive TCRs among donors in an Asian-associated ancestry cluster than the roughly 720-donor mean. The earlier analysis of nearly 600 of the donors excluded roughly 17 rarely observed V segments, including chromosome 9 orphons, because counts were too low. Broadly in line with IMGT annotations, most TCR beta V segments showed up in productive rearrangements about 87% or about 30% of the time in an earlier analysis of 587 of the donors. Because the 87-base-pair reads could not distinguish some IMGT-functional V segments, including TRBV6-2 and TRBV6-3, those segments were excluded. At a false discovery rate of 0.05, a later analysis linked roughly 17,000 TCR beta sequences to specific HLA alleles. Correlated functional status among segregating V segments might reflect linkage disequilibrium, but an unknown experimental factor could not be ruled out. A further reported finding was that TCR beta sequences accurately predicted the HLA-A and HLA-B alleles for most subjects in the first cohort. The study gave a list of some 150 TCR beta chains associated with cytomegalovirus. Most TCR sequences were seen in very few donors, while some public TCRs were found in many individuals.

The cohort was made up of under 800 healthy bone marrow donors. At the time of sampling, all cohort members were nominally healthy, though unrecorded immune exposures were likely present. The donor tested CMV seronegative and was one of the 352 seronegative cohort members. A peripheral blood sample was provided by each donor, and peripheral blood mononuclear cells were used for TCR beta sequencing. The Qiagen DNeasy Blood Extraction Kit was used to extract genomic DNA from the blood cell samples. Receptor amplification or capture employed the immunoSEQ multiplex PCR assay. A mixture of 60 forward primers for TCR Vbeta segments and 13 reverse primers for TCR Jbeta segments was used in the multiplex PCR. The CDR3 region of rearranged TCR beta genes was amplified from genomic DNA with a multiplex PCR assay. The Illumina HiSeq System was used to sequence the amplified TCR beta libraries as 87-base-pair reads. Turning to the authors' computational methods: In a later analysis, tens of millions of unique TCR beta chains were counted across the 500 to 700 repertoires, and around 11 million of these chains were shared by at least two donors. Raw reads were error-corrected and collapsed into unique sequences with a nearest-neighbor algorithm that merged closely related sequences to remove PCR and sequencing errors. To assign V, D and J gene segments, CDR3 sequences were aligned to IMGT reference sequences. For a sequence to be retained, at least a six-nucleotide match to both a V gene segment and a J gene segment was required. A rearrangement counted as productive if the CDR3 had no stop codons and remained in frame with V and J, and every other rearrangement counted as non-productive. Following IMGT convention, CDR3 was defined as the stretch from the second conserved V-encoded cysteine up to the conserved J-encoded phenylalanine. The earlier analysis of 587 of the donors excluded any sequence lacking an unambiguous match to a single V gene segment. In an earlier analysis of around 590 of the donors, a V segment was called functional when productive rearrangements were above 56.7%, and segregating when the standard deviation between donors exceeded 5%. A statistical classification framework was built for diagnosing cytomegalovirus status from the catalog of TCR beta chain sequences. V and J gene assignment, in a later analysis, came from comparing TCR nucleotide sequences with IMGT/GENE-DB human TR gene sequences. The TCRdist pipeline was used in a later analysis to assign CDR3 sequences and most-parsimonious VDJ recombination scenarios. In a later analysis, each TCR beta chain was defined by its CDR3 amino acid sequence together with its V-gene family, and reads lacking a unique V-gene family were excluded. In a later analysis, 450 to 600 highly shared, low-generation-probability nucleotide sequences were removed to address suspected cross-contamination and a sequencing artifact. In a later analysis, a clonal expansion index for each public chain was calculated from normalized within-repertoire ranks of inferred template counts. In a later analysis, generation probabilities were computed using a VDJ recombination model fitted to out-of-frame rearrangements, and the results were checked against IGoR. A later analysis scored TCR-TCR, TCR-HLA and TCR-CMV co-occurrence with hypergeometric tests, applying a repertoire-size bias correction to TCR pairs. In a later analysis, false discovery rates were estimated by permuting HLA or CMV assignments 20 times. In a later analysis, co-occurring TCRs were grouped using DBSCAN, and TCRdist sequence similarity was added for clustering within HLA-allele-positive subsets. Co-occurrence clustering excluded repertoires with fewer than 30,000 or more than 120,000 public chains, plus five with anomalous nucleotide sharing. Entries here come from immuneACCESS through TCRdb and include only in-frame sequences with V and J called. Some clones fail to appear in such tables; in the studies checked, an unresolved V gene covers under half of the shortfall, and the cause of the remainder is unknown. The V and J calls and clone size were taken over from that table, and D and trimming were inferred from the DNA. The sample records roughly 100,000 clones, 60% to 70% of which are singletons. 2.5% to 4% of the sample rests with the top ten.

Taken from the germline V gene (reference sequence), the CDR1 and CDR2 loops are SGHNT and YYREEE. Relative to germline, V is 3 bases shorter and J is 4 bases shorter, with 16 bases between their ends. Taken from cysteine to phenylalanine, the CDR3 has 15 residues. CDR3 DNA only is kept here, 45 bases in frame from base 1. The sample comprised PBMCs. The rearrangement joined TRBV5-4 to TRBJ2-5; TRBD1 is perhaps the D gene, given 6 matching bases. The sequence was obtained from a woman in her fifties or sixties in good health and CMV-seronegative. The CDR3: CASSSGGAGGETQYF. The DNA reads TGTGCCAGCAGCTCTGGGGGCGCGGGCGGAGAGACCCAGTACTTC.